These 15 T cell receptor beta chains originate from one sample sequenced in a study of shared clonotypes between healthy human individuals. Assay: immunoSEQ multiplex PCR; the TCRdb copy retains only in-frame clones and omits some. The sample has about 550,000 clones, around 95% seen once; the top ten hold 0.09% to 0.13%. The naive CD8 fraction comprised CD45RO-negative cells positively selected for CCR7 and excluded terminally differentiated effector memory CD45RA+ cells. Sequences were obtained from naive CD8+ T cells sorted from blood. The receptors shown here come from a woman younger than 45 in good health.

Here the CDR3 DNA reads TGTGCCAGCAGCTTAACGGGTTACAGCACTGAAGCTTTCTTT. Translating it yields CASSLTGYSTEAFF. The chain employs TRBV7-9 and TRBJ1-1; D gene unclear. Trimming removed 2 bases from V and 4 bases from J, with 11 bases in between. Germline lookup yields CDR1 SEHNR and CDR2 FQNEAQ (reference sequence). This CDR3 has 14 residues.

The chain uses TRBV29-1 and TRBJ2-3; 8 bases are a match to TRBD1. The CDR3 is 19 amino acids. Germline V lookup: CDR1 SQVTM, CDR2 ANQGSEA. V lost 5 bases, J lost 1 base, and 20 bases stayed unmatched. CDR3 bases: TGCAGCGTTCAAAAGTGGGTCCAGGGGGCTTTTCGGGGCACAGATACGCAGTATTTT. This encodes CSVQKWVQGAFRGTDTQYF.

The chain joins TRBV19 to TRBJ1-5; D gene unclear. V was clipped by 0 bases and J by 4 bases, with 10 bases between them. CDR3 length: 15 residues. The germline CDR1 and CDR2 sequences are LNHDA and SQIVND (reference sequence). The CDR3 here is CASSIDLRLNQPQHF. In nucleotides, the CDR3 is TGTGCCAGTAGTATAGATCTCAGACTTAATCAGCCCCAGCATTTT.

The chain links TRBV27 to TRBJ1-2; TRBD1 agrees at 8 bases. From germline, CDR1 is MNHEY and CDR2 SMNVEV (reference sequence). There are 14 residues in the CDR3. With V trimmed by 4 bases and J by 6 bases, 7 bases remained unmatched. This CDR3 reads CASSYGQGLDGYTF. CDR3 in DNA: TGTGCCAGCAGTTACGGACAGGGATTAGATGGCTACACCTTC.

The chain carries TRBV30 and TRBJ1-1, with 8 bases aligning to TRBD1. The ends lost 2 bases at V and 6 bases at J; junction bases unmatched: 5. The CDR3 extends over 13 amino acids. The germline V gene encodes CDR1 GTSNPN and CDR2 SVGIG (reference sequence). The CDR3 region has the DNA TGTGCCTGGAGTCCAGGGGGCCGGGCTGAAGCTTTCTTT. This gives the protein CAWSPGGRAEAFF.

This chain links TRBV6-5 with TRBJ1-3; possibly TRBD1 for D (6 bases). Per germline, CDR1 MNHEY and CDR2 SVGAGI. The CDR3 has 15 amino acids. Trimming removed 9 bases from V and 0 bases from J, with 15 bases in between. The CDR3 nucleotides are TGTGCCAGTGTTCCGGGACACTTCTCTGGAAACACCATATATTTT. Residues: CASVPGHFSGNTIYF.

The V gene is TRBV28, the J gene TRBJ2-6, with 11 bases that match TRBD1. The CDR3 consists of 17 residues. Germline V gene lookup returns CDR1 MDHEN and CDR2 SYDVKM. V was clipped by 4 bases and J by 1 base; unmatched bases: 3. The CDR3 reads CASSWTGGVSGANVLTF. In DNA form, the CDR3 reads TGTGCCAGCAGTTGGACAGGGGGCGTATCTGGGGCCAACGTCCTGACTTTC.

The chain joins TRBV2 to TRBJ2-1; possibly TRBD2 for D (5 bases). The V gene's germline CDR1 is SNHLY and CDR2 FYNNEI. The CDR3 covers 12 residues. The V end lost 3 bases, the J end lost 14 bases, and 14 bases lay between the germline ends. This CDR3 is CASSDERASEFF. The CDR3 DNA follows: TGTGCCAGCAGTGACGAGAGGGCTAGTGAGTTCTTC.

This clone occurred once. The chain combines TRBV30 with TRBJ1-1; TRBD1 matches at 7 bases. The CDR3 is 14 residues long. Germline V gene sequence: CDR1 GTSNPN, CDR2 SVGIG (reference sequence). The junction had 12 bases not matched to a gene; V was cut back by 6 bases and J by 5 bases. The CDR3 spells CACLGKGAGTEAFF. The CDR3 bases are TGTGCCTGCCTCGGGAAGGGGGCCGGGACTGAAGCTTTCTTT.

V usage is TRBV5-6 and J usage is TRBJ1-2, with D unclear. The CDR3 length is 14 residues. Germline loops: CDR1 SGHDT, CDR2 YYEEEE. Trimming removed 4 bases from V and 8 bases from J, with 18 bases in between. The CDR3 reads CASSVVGLLYGYTF. In DNA, the CDR3 is TGTGCCAGCAGCGTGGTCGGACTGTTGTACGGCTACACCTTC.

The chain uses TRBV5-5 and TRBJ2-7; 7 nucleotides agree with TRBD2. The ends lost 2 bases at V and 3 bases at J; junction bases unmatched: 5. CDR1 and CDR2 (germline): SGHKS, YYEKEE (reference sequence). CDR3 length: 14 residues. CDR3 sequence (DNA): TGTGCCAGCAGCTTTGGCGGGAGTGGCTACGAGCAGTACTTC. Amino acid sequence: CASSFGGSGYEQYF.

The genes are TRBV30 and TRBJ2-5; the D gene could be TRBD1 or TRBD2 (6 bases each). With 1 base removed from V and 4 bases from J, the gap between germline ends came to 7 bases. Looked up from germline, CDR1 is GTSNPN and CDR2 is SVGIG (reference sequence). The CDR3 is 12 residues long. CDR3 protein: CAWSAGAETQYF. The CDR3 coding sequence is TGTGCCTGGAGTGCGGGGGCAGAGACCCAGTACTTC.

The chain has TRBV19 and TRBJ1-5, with TRBD1 identical over 9 bases. V dropped 9 bases and J dropped 4; count of bases not matched to a gene: 7. Germline V gene sequence: CDR1 LNHDA, CDR2 SQIVND (reference sequence). The CDR3 runs 14 residues. The CDR3 sequence is CASTLGTGNQPQHF. As DNA, the CDR3 is TGTGCCAGCACCCTGGGGACAGGGAATCAGCCCCAGCATTTT.

This clone was seen a single time. The chain has TRBV19 and TRBJ2-1; D might be TRBD1 or TRBD2, each matching 5 bases. CDR3 size: 11 residues. Germline-derived CDR1 and CDR2 are LNHDA and SQIVND (reference sequence). V was shortened by 6 bases and J by 5 bases, with 5 bases between the two germline ends. CDR3 in DNA: TGTGCCAGTAGGGGGGACAATGAGCAGTTCTTC. Encoded protein: CASRGDNEQFF.

This chain links TRBV7-9 with TRBJ2-1; 10 bases map to TRBD2. J lost 8 bases, V lost 5 bases, and 9 bases had no gene match. Per germline, CDR1 SEHNR and CDR2 FQNEAQ (reference sequence). The CDR3 loop spans 15 amino acids. This CDR3 reads CASSPSLAGADEQFF. In nucleotides, the CDR3 is TGTGCCAGCAGCCCCTCCCTAGCGGGAGCGGATGAGCAGTTCTTC.